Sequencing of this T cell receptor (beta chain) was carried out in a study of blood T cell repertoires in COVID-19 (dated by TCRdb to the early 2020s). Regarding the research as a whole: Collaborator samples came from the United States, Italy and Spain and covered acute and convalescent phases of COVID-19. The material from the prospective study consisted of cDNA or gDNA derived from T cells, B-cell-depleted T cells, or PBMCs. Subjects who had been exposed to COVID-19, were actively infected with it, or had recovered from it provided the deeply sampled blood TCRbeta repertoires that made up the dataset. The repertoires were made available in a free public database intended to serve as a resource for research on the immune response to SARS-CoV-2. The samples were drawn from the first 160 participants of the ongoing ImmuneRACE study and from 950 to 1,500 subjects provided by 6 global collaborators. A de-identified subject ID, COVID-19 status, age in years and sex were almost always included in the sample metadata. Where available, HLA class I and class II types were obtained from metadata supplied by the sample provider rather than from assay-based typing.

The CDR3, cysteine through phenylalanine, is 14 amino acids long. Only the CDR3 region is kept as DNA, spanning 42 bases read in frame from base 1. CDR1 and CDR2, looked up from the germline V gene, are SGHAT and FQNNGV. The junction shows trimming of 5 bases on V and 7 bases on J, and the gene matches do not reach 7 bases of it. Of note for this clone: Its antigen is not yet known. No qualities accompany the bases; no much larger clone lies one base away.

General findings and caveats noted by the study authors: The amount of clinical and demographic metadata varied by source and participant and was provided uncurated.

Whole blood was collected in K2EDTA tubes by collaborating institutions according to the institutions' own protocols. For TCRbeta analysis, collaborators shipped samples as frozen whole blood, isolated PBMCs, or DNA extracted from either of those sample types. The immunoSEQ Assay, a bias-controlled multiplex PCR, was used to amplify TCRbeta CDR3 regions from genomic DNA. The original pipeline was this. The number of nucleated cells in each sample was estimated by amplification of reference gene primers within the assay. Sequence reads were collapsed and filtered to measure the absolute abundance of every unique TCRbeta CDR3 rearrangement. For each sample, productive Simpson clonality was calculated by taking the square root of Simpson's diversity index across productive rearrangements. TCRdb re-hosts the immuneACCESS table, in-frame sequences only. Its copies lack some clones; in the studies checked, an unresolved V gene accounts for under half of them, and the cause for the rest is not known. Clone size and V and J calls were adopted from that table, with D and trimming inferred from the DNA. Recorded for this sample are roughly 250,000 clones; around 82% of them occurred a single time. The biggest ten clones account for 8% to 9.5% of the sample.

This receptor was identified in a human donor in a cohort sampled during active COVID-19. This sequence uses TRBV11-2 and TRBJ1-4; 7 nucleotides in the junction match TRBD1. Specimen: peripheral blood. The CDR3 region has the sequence CASSPDRFFEKLFF. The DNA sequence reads TGTGCCAGCAGCCCGGACAGGTTTTTTGAAAAACTGTTTTTT.